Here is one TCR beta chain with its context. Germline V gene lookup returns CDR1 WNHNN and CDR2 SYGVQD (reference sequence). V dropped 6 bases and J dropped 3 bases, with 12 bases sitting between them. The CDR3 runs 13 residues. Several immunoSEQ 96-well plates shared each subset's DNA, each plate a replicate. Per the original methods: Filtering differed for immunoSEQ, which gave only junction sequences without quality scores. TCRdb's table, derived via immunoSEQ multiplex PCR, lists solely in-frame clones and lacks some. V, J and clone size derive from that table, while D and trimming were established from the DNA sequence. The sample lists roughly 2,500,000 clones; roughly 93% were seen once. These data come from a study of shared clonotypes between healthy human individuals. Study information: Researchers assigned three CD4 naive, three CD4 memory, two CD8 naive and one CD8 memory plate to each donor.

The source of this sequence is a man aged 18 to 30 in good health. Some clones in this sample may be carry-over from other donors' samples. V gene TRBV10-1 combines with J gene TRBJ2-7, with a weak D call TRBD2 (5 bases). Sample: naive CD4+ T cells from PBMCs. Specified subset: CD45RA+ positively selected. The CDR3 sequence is CASRPGGRYEQYF. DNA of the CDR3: TGCGCCAGCAGGCCCGGCGGGCGCTACGAGCAGTACTTC.